The rows below give T cell receptor beta chains drawn from one sample of a study of cytomegalovirus exposure and HLA in healthy donors. The data were produced by immunoSEQ multiplex PCR, yet TCRdb's version contains in-frame clones alone and is incomplete. This table has 170,000 or so clones, roughly 84% appearing once. Sequencing used PBMCs. All receptors derive from a man aged 50 to 59 in good health and CMV-seropositive. The conserved cysteine and the conserved F or W are not part of the CDR3 here. Fields, in order: D gene, J gene, V gene, CDR3 protein. A D gene is named only where the DNA matches it firmly.

>-|TRBJ2-4|TRBV9
ASSSGSEAYIQY
>TRBD2|TRBJ2-3|TRBV7-6
ASSSPGVRGRATDTQY
>-|TRBJ1-1|TRBV30
AWWSRGGAF
>-|TRBJ2-3|TRBV4-1
ASSLRTSSTDTQY
>TRBD1|TRBJ1-6|TRBV19
ASRENRGSGNSPLH
>-|TRBJ1-5|TRBV10-3
AISVNRVGQPQH
>TRBD1|TRBJ1-6|TRBV5-1
ASSLGGQAGNSPLH
>-|TRBJ1-1|TRBV19
ASSRRQAMNTEAF
>-|TRBJ1-1|TRBV6-1
ASSEHREAF
>-|TRBJ1-1|TRBV29-1
SGRQTNTEAF
>-|TRBJ2-1|TRBV10-2
ASSTVTDEQF
>TRBD1|TRBJ2-5|TRBV6-1
ASSEGPGQGQETQY
>TRBD2|TRBJ2-1|TRBV7-9
ASRRTSGAYNEQF
>TRBD1|TRBJ2-7|TRBV6-1
ASREETGVGSYEQY
>TRBD2|TRBJ2-3|TRBV6-5
ASIPPGGSADTQY
>-|TRBJ2-5|TRBV7-2
ASSLALSYQETQY
>TRBD1|TRBJ2-5|TRBV6-1
ASTSWDREETQY
>TRBD2|TRBJ2-6|TRBV27
ASSSRASGSSGANVLT
>-|TRBJ1-2|TRBV5-5
ASSLRGLGLSLAGYT
>-|TRBJ1-1|TRBV7-9
ASSSPMNTEAF
>TRBD1|TRBJ1-6|TRBV5-1
ASSLRDSSPNSPLH
>TRBD1|TRBJ2-3|TRBV7-3
ASSLNRGTTDTQY
>-|TRBJ1-3|TRBV14
ASSQGAGTGNTIY